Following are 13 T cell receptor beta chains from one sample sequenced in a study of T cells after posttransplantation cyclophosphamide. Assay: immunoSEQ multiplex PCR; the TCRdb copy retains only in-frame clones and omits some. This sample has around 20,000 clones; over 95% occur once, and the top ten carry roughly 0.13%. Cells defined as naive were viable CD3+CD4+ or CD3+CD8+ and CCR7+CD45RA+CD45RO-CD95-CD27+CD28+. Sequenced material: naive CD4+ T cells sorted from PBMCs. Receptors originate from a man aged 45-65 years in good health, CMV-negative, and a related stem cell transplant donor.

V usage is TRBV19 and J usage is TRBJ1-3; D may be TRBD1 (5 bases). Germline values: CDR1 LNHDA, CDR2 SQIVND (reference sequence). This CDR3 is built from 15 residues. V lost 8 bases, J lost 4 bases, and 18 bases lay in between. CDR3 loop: CASLGEEVKGNTIYF. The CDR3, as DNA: TGTGCCAGTCTGGGGGAGGAGGTGAAAGGAAACACCATATATTTT.

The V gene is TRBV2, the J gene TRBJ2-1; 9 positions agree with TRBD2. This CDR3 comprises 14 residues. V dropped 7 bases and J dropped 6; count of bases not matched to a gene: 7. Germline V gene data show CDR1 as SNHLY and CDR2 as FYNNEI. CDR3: CASTRNSGGNEQFF. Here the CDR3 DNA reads TGTGCCAGCACCCGGAATAGCGGGGGCAATGAGCAGTTCTTC. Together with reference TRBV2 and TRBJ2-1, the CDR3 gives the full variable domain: EPEVTQTPSHQVTQMGQEVILRCVPISNHLYFYWYRQILGQKVEFLVSFYNNEISEKSEIFDDQFSVERPDGSNFTLKIRSTKLEDSAMYFCASTRNSGGNEQFFGPGTRLTVL.

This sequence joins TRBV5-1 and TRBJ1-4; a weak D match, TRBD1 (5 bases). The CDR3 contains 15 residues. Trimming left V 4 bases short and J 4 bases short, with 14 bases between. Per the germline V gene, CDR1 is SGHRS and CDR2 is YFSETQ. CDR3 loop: CASSIGQGFNEKLFF. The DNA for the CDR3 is TGCGCCAGCAGCATAGGACAAGGCTTTAATGAAAAACTGTTTTTT.

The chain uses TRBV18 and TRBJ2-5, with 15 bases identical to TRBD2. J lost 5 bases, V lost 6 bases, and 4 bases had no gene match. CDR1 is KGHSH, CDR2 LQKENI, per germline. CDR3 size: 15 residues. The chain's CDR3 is CASSFGLAGGETQYF. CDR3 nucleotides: TGTGCCAGCTCCTTCGGACTAGCGGGAGGGGAGACCCAGTACTTC. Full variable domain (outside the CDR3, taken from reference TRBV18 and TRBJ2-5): NAGVMQNPRHLVRRRGQEARLRCSPMKGHSHVYWYRQLPEEGLKFMVYLQKENIIDESGMPKERFSAEFPKEGPSILRIQQVVRGDSAAYFCASSFGLAGGETQYFGPGTRLLVL.

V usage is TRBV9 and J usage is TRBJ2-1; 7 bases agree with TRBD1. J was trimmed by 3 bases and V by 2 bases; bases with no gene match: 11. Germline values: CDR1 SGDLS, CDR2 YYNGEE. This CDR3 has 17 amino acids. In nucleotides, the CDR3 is TGTGCCAGCAGCGTCAAGCGACAGGGATTGATCTACAATGAGCAGTTCTTC. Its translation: CASSVKRQGLIYNEQFF. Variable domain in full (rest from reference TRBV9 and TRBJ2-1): DSGVTQTPKHLITATGQRVTLRCSPRSGDLSVYWYQQSLDQGLQFLIQYYNGEERAKGNILERFSAQQFPDLHSELNLSSLELGDSALYFCASSVKRQGLIYNEQFFGPGTRLTVL.

CDR3 amino acids: CASSLTGAGANVLTF. In DNA form, the CDR3 reads TGTGCCAGCAGCCTAACAGGGGCTGGGGCCAACGTCCTGACTTTC. The gene calls are TRBV9 and TRBJ2-6; 7 bases align to TRBD1. CDR1 is SGDLS and CDR2 is YYNGEE in the germline V gene. This CDR3 has 15 amino acids. V dropped 4 bases and J dropped 2; count of bases not matched to a gene: 3.

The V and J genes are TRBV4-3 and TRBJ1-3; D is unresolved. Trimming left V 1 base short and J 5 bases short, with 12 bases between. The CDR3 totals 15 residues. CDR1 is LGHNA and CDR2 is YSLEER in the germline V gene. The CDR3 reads CASSQAGSSRNTIYF. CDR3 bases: TGCGCCAGCAGCCAAGCAGGAAGCTCGCGAAACACCATATATTTT.

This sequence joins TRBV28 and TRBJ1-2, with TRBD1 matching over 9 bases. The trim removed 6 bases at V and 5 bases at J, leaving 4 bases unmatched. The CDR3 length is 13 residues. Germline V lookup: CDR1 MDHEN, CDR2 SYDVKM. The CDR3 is CASRMTGGYGYTF. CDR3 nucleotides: TGTGCCAGCAGGATGACAGGGGGGTATGGCTACACCTTC.

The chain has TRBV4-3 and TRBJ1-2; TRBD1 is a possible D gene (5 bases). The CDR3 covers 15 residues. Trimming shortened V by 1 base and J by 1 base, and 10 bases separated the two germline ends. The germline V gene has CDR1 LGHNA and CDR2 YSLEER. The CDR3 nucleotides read TGCGCCAGCAGCCAAGTGCGGGGGGTTAACTATGGCTACACCTTC. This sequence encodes CASSQVRGVNYGYTF.

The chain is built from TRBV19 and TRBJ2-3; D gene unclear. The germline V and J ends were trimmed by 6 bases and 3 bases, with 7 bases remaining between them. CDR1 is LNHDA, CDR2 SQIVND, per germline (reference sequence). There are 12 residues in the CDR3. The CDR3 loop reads CASSPRTDTQYF. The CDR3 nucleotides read TGTGCCAGTAGCCCCAGAACAGATACGCAGTATTTT.

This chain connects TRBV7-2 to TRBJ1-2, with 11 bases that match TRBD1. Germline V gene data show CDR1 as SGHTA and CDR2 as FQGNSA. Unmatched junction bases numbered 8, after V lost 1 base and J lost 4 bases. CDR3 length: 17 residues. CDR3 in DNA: TGTGCCAGCAGCTTAGACTGGGACAGGGGGAGGCTCTATGGCTACACCTTC. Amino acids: CASSLDWDRGRLYGYTF.

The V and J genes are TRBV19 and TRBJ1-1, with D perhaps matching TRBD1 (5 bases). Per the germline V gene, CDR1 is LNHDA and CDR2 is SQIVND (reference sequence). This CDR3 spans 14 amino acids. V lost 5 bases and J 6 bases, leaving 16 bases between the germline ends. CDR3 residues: CASSPSPRGSEAFF. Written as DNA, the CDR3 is TGTGCCAGTAGTCCATCCCCGCGGGGCTCTGAAGCTTTCTTT.

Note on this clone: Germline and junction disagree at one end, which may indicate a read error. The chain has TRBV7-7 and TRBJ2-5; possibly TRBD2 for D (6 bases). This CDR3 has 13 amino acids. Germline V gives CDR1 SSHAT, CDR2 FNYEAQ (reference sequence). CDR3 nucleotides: TGTGCTAGCAGCGTCCTAGCGATGGAGACCCAGTACTTC. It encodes CASSVLAMETQYF.